Shown below are 5 T cell receptor beta chains from a single sample sequenced in a study of cytomegalovirus exposure and HLA in healthy donors. The PCR contained 60 Vbeta and 13 Jbeta primers. Profiled with immunoSEQ multiplex PCR; TCRdb holds only in-frame clones, not every one. This sample has approximately 110,000 clones, with 75% to 85% found just once. The sequenced material came from PBMCs. These receptors all stem from a man in his forties or fifties in good health and CMV-seronegative.

There are a few counts of this clone. This chain uses TRBV5-8 with TRBJ1-1; D ambiguous. Germline V gene sequence: CDR1 SGHTS, CDR2 YDEGEE. The CDR3 spans 14 residues. The V end was cut by 3 bases, the J end by 5 bases, with 14 bases between. The CDR3 sequence is CASSSGIRRTEAFF. CDR3 nucleotide sequence: TGTGCCAGCAGCTCTGGTATTAGGCGGACTGAAGCTTTCTTT.

This sequence joins TRBV10-3 and TRBJ2-2; TRBD2 aligns across 8 bases. CDR3 length: 17 amino acids. Looked up from germline, CDR1 is ENHRY and CDR2 is SYGVKD. With V trimmed by 10 bases and J by 0 bases, 13 bases remained unmatched. The CDR3: CATRPTSGATNTGELFF. DNA for the CDR3: TGTGCCACCAGGCCAACTAGCGGAGCTACGAACACCGGGGAGCTGTTTTTT.

This clone has a handful of counts. This chain links TRBV9 with TRBJ2-5, with TRBD2 identical over 10 bases. The CDR3 is 13 residues long. Germline V gene data show CDR1 as SGDLS and CDR2 as YYNGEE. After removal of 4 bases from V and 5 bases from J, the junction contained 2 bases not matched to a gene. In DNA, the CDR3 is TGTGCCAGCAGCTTTAGCGGGGGGGAGACCCAGTACTTC. Protein: CASSFSGGETQYF.

This clone was counted between two and nine times. V and J are TRBV9 and TRBJ2-3, with a possible D match to TRBD1 (6 bases). Looked up from germline, CDR1 is SGDLS and CDR2 is YYNGEE. This CDR3 has 17 residues. Trimming stripped 0 bases from V and 1 base from J, with 15 bases between. The CDR3 region has the DNA TGTGCCAGCAGCGTAGCAGGAAGGACAGCTGGCACAGATACGCAGTATTTT. Translated, it gives CASSVAGRTAGTDTQYF.

The V gene is TRBV19, the J gene TRBJ1-5, with TRBD1 as a possible D gene (5 bases). The CDR3 spans 15 residues. CDR1 and CDR2 from the germline V gene are LNHDA and SQIVND (reference sequence). V was trimmed by 4 bases and J by 1 base, leaving 11 bases between them. DNA for the CDR3: TGTGCCAGTAGTAAAGGGGTCGGCAGCAATCAGCCCCAGCATTTT. Translation: CASSKGVGSNQPQHF.